This T cell receptor (beta chain) is drawn from a study of OX40 agonist ivuxolimab in advanced cancers. Study in general: Dosing consisted of intravenous ivuxolimab at 0.01 to 10 mg/kg every 2 weeks. Study observations and caveats: With doses of 0.1 to 3.0 mg/kg, CD4+ and CD8+ blood T cells had undergone clonal expansion by week 6. There were also nonresponders showing low normalized T-cell clonal expansion.

The repertoire was sequenced with immunoSEQ multiplex PCR; TCRdb's copy has only in-frame clones and lacks some. In the table there are under 95,000 clones, about 92% of which are singletons. About this clone itself: Antigen unknown.

Germline V gives CDR1 LNHDA, CDR2 SQIVND (reference sequence). Trimming took 3 bases from V and 8 from J, leaving 11 bases between them. The CDR3 totals 13 residues. With autoimmune disease history or systemic immunosuppression, patients were excluded. The material was CD4+ or CD8+ T cells sorted from blood, obtained in a trial of the OX40 agonist ivuxolimab. The TCR was taken from an adult with an advanced solid tumor such as melanoma, head and neck, liver or kidney cancer. This chain uses TRBV19 with TRBJ2-1, with D tentatively TRBD1 (6 bases). CDR3 in DNA: TGTGCCAGTAGTATGGCCAGACAGGATGAGCAGTTCTTC. Translating it yields CASSMARQDEQFF.